Sequencing of this T cell receptor beta chain was carried out in a study of shared clonotypes between healthy human individuals (dated by TCRdb to the early 2020s). About the study as a whole: Two women and a few men aged 18 to 49 years were included in the cohort. Libraries were prepared and TCR repertoires were sequenced by different laboratories using diverse techniques, in order to increase sequencing depth and limit assay-specific biases. Leukapheresis yielded between about 0.85 and 9.5 billion PBMCs per donor. To estimate repertoire size and how much clonotypes are shared between individuals, the study performed deep sequencing of blood TCR repertoires from 4 to 6 healthy adults. For each donor, three plates each were used for CD4 naive and CD4 memory, two plates were used for CD8 naive, and one plate was used for CD8 memory.

General findings and caveats noted by the study authors: Compared with non-shared clonotypes, the clonotypes found in all four sorted-subset donors had higher generation probabilities. Larger estimated clonotype richness was generally found for naive subsets than for memory subsets. Even with the large sequencing depth, rarefaction of the sorted-subset datasets indicated that sequencing was incomplete. Pairwise subsampling indicated that sequencing depth was expected to affect the degree of clonotype sharing among donors. The genetic and exposure-history diversity represented was limited by the small number of donors. About 5% of naive CD4, 3.5% of naive CD8, approximately 2.2% of memory CD4, and over 0.35% of memory CD8 clonotypes were shared across a few donors. Sampling was limited to blood, and TCR repertoires in tissue likely differ from TCR repertoires in blood.

Remarks on this clone: Its antigen is still unknown. Base qualities are not recorded, but no much larger clone differs from it by a single base.

For the CD8 naive samples, CD45RO-negative cells were positively selected for CCR7, yielding a CD45RA+CCR7+ population from which TemRA cells were excluded. The donors were healthy, HIV-negative adults who had no recently reported acute infections or vaccinations. All donors were Caucasian adults living in Nashville, Tennessee, USA. After blood collection by leukapheresis, PBMCs were isolated using Ficoll-Histopaque density gradient centrifugation and then cryopreserved in the vapor phase of liquid nitrogen. Analytical flow cytometry was used to check the purity and quantity of each magnetically sorted T cell population. From each sorted fraction, genomic DNA was isolated and quantified by UV absorbance on a Nanodrop 2000c. Using the deep immunoSEQ assay, multiplex PCR amplified TCR CDR3 regions from genomic DNA. Extracted genomic DNA from each cell subset was spread evenly across all wells of several immunoSEQ 96-well plates, with each plate serving as a replicate. For sorted subsets, each replicate PCR was loaded with 200 ng genomic DNA, equivalent to approximately 33,000 T cell genomes. Purified libraries were measured with a Qubit 3.0 fluorometer, size-checked on a Bioanalyzer 2100, and measured again with the KAPA Library Quantification kit. Each immunoSEQ 96-well plate was sequenced on its own single-read 150-cycle Illumina NextSeq 550 flow cell. The original pipeline was this. Because the immunoSEQ output held only junctional sequences and lacked quality scores, the filtering could not match the filtering applied to full-length reads. Sequences were annotated with PyIR, a Python wrapper for IgBLAST v1.9, using IMGT germline references to assign V/J genes and CDR3. Reads with weak V/J assignments (E-value above 1e-6), missing CDR3, stop codons, out-of-frame junctions, or ambiguous translated residues were removed. V3J clonotypes were defined as sequences sharing an identical inferred V gene, J gene, and CDR3 amino acid sequence. The percentage overlap between two repertoires was calculated by dividing the number of shared unique clonotypes by the size of the smaller repertoire. RTK rarefaction, the Chao1 estimator, and Recon v2.1 estimates of unobserved clonotypes were used to assess repertoire richness. Generation probabilities for all TCRbeta clonotypes obtained by the gDNA method from a handful of donors were computed using OLGA. As stored in TCRdb, this immuneACCESS dataset retains in-frame rearrangements with V and J assigned. A fraction of the clones does not appear; measured against another copy, unresolved V genes explain less than half of the discrepancy, and the remainder lacks a known reason. V and J calls and clone size are copied from that table; D and trimming were computed from the DNA. Recorded for this sample are over 2,000,000 clones; 85% to 95% of them occurred a single time. Of the sample, about 1.7% falls within the top ten clones.

The sequencing sample was made of naive CD8+ T cells from PBMCs. According to the study, the label for this sample's cell subset or site signals: CD45RA+CCR7+. The source of this sequence is a young man in good health. Some clones in this sample may be carry-over from other donors' samples.

The DNA sequence is given as TGTGCCAGCAGCTCGGACTGGCCCCACGAGCAGTACTTC. Its protein is CASSSDWPHEQYF. The V gene is TRBV7-2 and the J gene is TRBJ2-7; the D gene is perhaps TRBD2, from 5 matching bases. Measured from the cysteine to the phenylalanine, the CDR3 is 13 residues long. Solely the CDR3 DNA is kept, with 39 bases framed from the first base. V is reduced by 4 bases and J by 5 bases, leaving a spacing of 12 bases between them. From the germline V gene, CDR1 is SGHTA and CDR2 is FQGNSA.